This is a list of T cell receptor beta chains from one sample in a study of blood T cell repertoires in COVID-19. The table came from immunoSEQ multiplex PCR; TCRdb's copy has only in-frame clones and leaves some out. The sample yields approximately 230,000 clones, about four fifths seen once. Sequencing was performed on peripheral blood. The origin of the receptors is a man older than 75 with acute or convalescent COVID-19. Each CDR3 is given with its conserved first and last residue. D genes are given only for firm matches. The size field is filled for only some rows; it gives once, few, many or a size class.

D,V,size,J,length,DNA,CDR3
TRBD1,TRBV30,.,TRBJ1-4,14,TGTGCCTGGAGTGCCGGGACAGGGGGCCAAAAACTGTTTTTT,CAWSAGTGGQKLFF
.,TRBV9,once,TRBJ1-3,13,TGTGCCAGCAGCGTAGGAGATGGAAACACCATATATTTT,CASSVGDGNTIYF
TRBD1,TRBV9,.,TRBJ2-1,15,TGTGCCAGCAGCGTGGGACAGGGTTCCTACAATGAGCAGTTCTTC,CASSVGQGSYNEQFF
TRBD1,TRBV5-5,.,TRBJ2-7,15,TGTGCCAGCAGCTTCCGGGACAGGGGTTCCTACGAGCAGTACTTC,CASSFRDRGSYEQYF
TRBD1,TRBV10-3,.,TRBJ1-1,12,TGTGCCATCAGCCGGGACAGATTCGAAGCTTTCTTT,CAISRDRFEAFF
.,TRBV18,.,TRBJ1-2,14,TGTGCCAGCTCAACCACCATGGACAGTTATGGCTACACCTTC,CASSTTMDSYGYTF
TRBD2,TRBV19,once,TRBJ2-7,15,TGTGCCAGTAGTTTGATCGGGACTAGCTCTTACGAGCAGTACTTC,CASSLIGTSSYEQYF
TRBD1,TRBV25-1,.,TRBJ2-3,15,TGTGCCAGCAGTACCTTTAGGACAGGGACTGATACGCAGTATTTT,CASSTFRTGTDTQYF
.,TRBV2,few,TRBJ2-3,16,TGTGCCAGCAGTGAAGCGGGACTCACCCGCACAGATACGCAGTATTTT,CASSEAGLTRTDTQYF
TRBD1,TRBV28,.,TRBJ1-5,17,TGTGCCAGCAGTTTGGCCGGGACAGGGGGCAGGAATCAGCCCCAGCATTTT,CASSLAGTGGRNQPQHF
.,TRBV3-1/TRBV3-2,.,TRBJ2-7,14,TGTGCCAGCAGCCAAGGGGCCTACTCCTACGAGCAGTACTTC,CASSQGAYSYEQYF
TRBD2,TRBV5-6,.,TRBJ2-1,16,TGTGCCAGCAGCTTGGCCGGGACTAGGCCCTACAATGAGCAGTTCTTC,CASSLAGTRPYNEQFF
.,TRBV19,.,TRBJ2-7,13,TGTGCCAGTAGTATAAGGCCCGGGGGCGAGCAGTACTTC,CASSIRPGGEQYF
TRBD1,TRBV27,.,TRBJ1-2,15,TGTGCCAGCAGTCCCCAGACAGGGGGCGGTAATGGCTACACCTTC,CASSPQTGGGNGYTF
.,TRBV30,.,TRBJ1-2,13,TGTGCCTGGAGTGACGGACAGAACTATGGCTACACCTTC,CAWSDGQNYGYTF
TRBD1,TRBV5-6,.,TRBJ1-5,15,TGTGCCAGCAGCTTCGGGACAGGGGGTAATCAGCCCCAGCATTTT,CASSFGTGGNQPQHF
.,TRBV6-5,.,TRBJ2-3,15,TGTGCCAGCAGTTTCCAGGCGGGCGGGACAGATACGCAGTATTTT,CASSFQAGGTDTQYF
.,TRBV24-1,.,TRBJ2-3,13,TGTGCCACCAGTGACTCCAGTGATGATACGCAGTATTTT,CATSDSSDDTQYF
.,TRBV19,.,TRBJ1-5,14,TGTGCCATTCACGGGGGGAAAAGCAATCAGCCCCAGCATTTT,CAIHGGKSNQPQHF
TRBD2,TRBV27,.,TRBJ2-1,15,TGTGCCAGCAGTGCCGGGACTAGCGCGTACAATGAGCAGTTCTTC,CASSAGTSAYNEQFF
TRBD1,TRBV19,.,TRBJ1-2,14,TGTGCCAGTATGGGACAGGGTGGAAACTATGGCTACACCTTC,CASMGQGGNYGYTF
.,TRBV28,once,TRBJ2-7,14,TGTGCCAGCAGATCAGGACAGTCAACCTACGAGCAGTACTTC,CASRSGQSTYEQYF
.,TRBV11-2,.,TRBJ2-7,12,TGTGCCAGCAGCTTGGACACCTACGAGCAGTACTTC,CASSLDTYEQYF
.,TRBV6-5,.,TRBJ2-5,12,TGTGCCAGCAGGACCCCCGGGAAGACCCAGTACTTC,CASRTPGKTQYF
TRBD1,TRBV20-1,.,TRBJ2-2,15,TGCAGTGCTAGTCCCGGGACAGGGCACACCGGGGAGCTGTTTTTT,CSASPGTGHTGELFF
.,TRBV5-1,.,TRBJ1-2,16,TGCGCCAGCAGCTCCATAGGTCGCGGGACTAACTATGGCTACACCTTC,CASSSIGRGTNYGYTF
.,TRBV30,.,TRBJ1-1,14,TGTGCCTCAACGACAGTGTCCATGAACACTGAAGCTTTCTTT,CASTTVSMNTEAFF
TRBD1,TRBV6-5,.,TRBJ1-4,14,TGTGCCAGCAGCCCCGGGACAGGGAACGAAAAACTGTTTTTT,CASSPGTGNEKLFF
.,TRBV24-1,once,TRBJ1-5,13,TGTGCCACCAGTGAACCGGGCAATCAGCCCCAGCATTTT,CATSEPGNQPQHF
.,TRBV6-5,once,TRBJ1-4,14,TGTGCCAGCAGTTACTCCCGTCCCGGTGAAAAACTGTTTTTT,CASSYSRPGEKLFF
.,TRBV5-6,.,TRBJ1-4,14,TGTGCCAGCAGCTTGAGACAGACTAATGAAAAACTGTTTTTT,CASSLRQTNEKLFF
TRBD1,TRBV3-1/TRBV3-2,once,TRBJ1-6,14,TGTGCCACCGATTCAGGGGGCGGTGGTTCACCCCTCCACTTT,CATDSGGGGSPLHF
TRBD2,TRBV6-5,once,TRBJ2-7,15,TGTGCCACCCAGGCTGCGGGGGTCCCCTCCTACGAGCAGTACTTC,CATQAAGVPSYEQYF
.,TRBV5-4,.,TRBJ2-3,15,TGTGCCAGCAGCTTGAGCGGGTCTGGCACAGATACGCAGTATTTT,CASSLSGSGTDTQYF
.,TRBV28,.,TRBJ1-1,17,TGTGCCAGCAACATACAGGGCGCGCCTCCCGTGAACACTGAAGCTTTCTTT,CASNIQGAPPVNTEAFF
TRBD1,TRBV6-1,.,TRBJ1-5,16,TGTGCCAGCAGTGAACGTTGGACAGGGGGCAATCAGCCCCAGCATTTT,CASSERWTGGNQPQHF
.,TRBV24-1,.,TRBJ1-4,15,TGTGCCACCAGTGATCCCGGGACGGGGGATGAAAAACTGTTTTTT,CATSDPGTGDEKLFF
.,TRBV20-1,.,TRBJ1-5,14,TGCAGTGCTAGTCCGGACAGCCGCAATCAGCCCCAGCATTTT,CSASPDSRNQPQHF
.,TRBV7-9,.,TRBJ2-3,13,TGTGCCAGCAGTCCCAGGGTGACAGATACGCAGTATTTT,CASSPRVTDTQYF
TRBD1,TRBV5-6,.,TRBJ1-2,14,TGTGCCAGCAGCTCCGGACAGGGGGCAGAAGGCTACACCTTC,CASSSGQGAEGYTF
TRBD1,TRBV3-1/TRBV3-2,.,TRBJ2-5,15,TGTGCCAGCAGCCGCCCGACAGGGTTCCAAGAGACCCAGTACTTC,CASSRPTGFQETQYF
TRBD1,TRBV6-1,.,TRBJ2-1,17,TGTGCCAGCAGTGAAGGTTGGGGACAGGGGGCGAGGGATGAGCAGTTCTTC,CASSEGWGQGARDEQFF